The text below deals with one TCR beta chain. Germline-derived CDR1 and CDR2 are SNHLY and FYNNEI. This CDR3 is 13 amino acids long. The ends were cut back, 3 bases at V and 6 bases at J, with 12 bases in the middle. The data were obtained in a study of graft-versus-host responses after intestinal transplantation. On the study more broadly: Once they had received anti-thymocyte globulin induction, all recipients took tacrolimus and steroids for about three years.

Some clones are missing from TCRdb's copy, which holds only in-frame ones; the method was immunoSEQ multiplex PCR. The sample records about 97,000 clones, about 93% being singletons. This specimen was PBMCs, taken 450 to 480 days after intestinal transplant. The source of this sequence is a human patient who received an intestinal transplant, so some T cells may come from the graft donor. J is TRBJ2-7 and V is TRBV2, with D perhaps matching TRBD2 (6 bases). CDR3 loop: CASSEGRTTEQYF. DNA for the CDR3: TGTGCCAGCAGTGAGGGCAGGACTACCGAGCAGTACTTC.